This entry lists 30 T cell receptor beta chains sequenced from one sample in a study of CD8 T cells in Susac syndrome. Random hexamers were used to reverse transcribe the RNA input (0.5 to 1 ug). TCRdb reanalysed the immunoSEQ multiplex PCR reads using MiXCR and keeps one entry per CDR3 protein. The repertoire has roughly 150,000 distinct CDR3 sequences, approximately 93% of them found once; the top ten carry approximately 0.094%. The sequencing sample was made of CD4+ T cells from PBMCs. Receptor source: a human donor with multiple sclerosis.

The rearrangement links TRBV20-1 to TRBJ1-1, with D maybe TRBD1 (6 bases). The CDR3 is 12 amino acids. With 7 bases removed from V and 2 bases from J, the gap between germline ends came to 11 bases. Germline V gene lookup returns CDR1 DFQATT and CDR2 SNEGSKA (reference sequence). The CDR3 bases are TGCAGTGTTCTGGACAGCAACACTGAAGCTTTCTTT. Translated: CSVLDSNTEAFF.

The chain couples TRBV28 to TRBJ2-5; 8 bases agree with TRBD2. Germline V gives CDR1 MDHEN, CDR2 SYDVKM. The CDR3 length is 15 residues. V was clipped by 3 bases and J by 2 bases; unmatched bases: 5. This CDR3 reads CASSFPGGRQETQYF. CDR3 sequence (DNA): TGTGCCAGCAGTTTTCCGGGAGGGAGGCAAGAGACCCAGTACTTC.

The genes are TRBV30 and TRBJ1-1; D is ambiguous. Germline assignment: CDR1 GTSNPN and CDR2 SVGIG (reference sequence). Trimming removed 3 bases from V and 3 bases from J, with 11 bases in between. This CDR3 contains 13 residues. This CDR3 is CAWRYHRDTEAFF. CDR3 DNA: TGTGCCTGGAGGTACCATAGGGACACTGAAGCTTTCTTT.

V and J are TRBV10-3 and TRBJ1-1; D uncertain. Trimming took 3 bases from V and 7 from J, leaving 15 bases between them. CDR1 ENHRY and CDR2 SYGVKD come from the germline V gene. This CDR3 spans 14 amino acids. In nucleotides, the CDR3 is TGTGCCATCAGTGACCCAGTCCGTGGGTTTGAAGCTTTCTTT. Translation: CAISDPVRGFEAFF.

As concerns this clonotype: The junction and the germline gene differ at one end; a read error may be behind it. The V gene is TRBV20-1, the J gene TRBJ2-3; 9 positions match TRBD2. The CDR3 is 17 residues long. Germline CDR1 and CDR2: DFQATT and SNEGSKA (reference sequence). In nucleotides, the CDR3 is TGCAGTGCGAGAGAAGCTAGCGGGATTAAAAGCACAGATACGCAGTATTTT. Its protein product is CSAREASGIKSTDTQYF.

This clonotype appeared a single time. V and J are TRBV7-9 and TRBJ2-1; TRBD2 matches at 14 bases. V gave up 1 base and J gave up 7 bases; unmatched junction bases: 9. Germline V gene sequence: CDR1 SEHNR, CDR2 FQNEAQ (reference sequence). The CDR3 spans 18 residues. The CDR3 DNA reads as TGTGCCAGCAGCTTAGTGGGGACTAGCGGGAGTGATGGAAATGAGCAGTTCTTC. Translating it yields CASSLVGTSGSDGNEQFF.

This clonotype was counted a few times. The CDR3, as DNA: TGTGCCTGGAGTGTTTTAGGGAACACTGAAGCTTTCTTT. Protein sequence: CAWSVLGNTEAFF. The chain has TRBV30 and TRBJ1-1; D call uncertain. V gave up 0 bases and J gave up 1 base, with 6 bases separating them. The CDR3 runs 13 residues. In germline, CDR1 is GTSNPN, CDR2 SVGIG (reference sequence).

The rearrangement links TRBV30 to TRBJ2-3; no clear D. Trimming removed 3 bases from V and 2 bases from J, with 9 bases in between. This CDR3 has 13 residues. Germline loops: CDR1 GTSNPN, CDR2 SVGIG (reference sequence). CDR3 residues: CAWSPADTDTQYF. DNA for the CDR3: TGTGCCTGGAGCCCGGCGGACACAGATACGCAGTATTTT.

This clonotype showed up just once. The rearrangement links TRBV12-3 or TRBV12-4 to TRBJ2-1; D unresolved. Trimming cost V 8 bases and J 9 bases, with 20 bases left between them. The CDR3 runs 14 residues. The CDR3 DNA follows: TGTGCCAGCCGCTTCGTAATAGGGTCGAGTGAGCAGTTCTTC. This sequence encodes CASRFVIGSSEQFF.

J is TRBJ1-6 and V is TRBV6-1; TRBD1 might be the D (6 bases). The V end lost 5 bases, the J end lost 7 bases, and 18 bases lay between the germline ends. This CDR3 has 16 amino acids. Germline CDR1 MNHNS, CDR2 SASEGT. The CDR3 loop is CASSRTLGHSNSPLHF. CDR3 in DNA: TGTGCCAGCAGTCGCACCCTGGGACATTCGAATTCACCCCTCCACTTT.

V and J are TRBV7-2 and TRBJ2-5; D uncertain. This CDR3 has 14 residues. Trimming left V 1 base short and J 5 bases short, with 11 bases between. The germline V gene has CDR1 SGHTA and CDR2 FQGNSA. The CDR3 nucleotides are TGTGCCAGCAGCTTAGGTTCGGTGGAGGAGACCCAGTACTTC. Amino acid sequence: CASSLGSVEETQYF.

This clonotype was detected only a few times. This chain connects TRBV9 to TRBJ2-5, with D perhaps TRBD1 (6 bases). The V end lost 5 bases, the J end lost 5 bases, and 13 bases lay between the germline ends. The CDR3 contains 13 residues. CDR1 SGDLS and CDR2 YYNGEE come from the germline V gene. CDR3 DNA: TGTGCCAGCAGTCTAGGGACAAAGGAGACCCAGTACTTC. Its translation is CASSLGTKETQYF.

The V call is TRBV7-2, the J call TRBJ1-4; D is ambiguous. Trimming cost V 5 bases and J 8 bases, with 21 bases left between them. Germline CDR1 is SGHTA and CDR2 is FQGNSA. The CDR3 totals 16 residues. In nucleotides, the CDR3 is TGTGCCAGCAGCCTATCTCACGGGATCCGCGAGGAAAAACTGTTTTTT. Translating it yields CASSLSHGIREEKLFF.

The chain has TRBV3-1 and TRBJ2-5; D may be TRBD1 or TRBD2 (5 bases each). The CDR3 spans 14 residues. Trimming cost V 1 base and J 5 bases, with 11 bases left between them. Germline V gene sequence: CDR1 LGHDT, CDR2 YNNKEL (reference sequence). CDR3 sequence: CASSQVRGRETQYF. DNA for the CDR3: TGTGCCAGCAGCCAAGTTCGGGGCAGGGAGACCCAGTACTTC.

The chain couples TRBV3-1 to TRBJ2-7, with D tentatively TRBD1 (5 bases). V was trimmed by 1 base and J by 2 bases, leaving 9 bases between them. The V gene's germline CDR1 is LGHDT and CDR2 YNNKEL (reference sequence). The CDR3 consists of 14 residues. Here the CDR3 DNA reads TGTGCCAGCAGCCAAGGGACAAAAACCTACGAGCAGTACTTC. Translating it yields CASSQGTKTYEQYF.

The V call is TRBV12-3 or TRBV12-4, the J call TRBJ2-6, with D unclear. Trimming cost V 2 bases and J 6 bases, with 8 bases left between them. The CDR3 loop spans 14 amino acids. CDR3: CASSLYPKANVLTF. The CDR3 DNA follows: TGTGCCAGCAGTTTATACCCTAAGGCCAACGTCCTGACTTTC.

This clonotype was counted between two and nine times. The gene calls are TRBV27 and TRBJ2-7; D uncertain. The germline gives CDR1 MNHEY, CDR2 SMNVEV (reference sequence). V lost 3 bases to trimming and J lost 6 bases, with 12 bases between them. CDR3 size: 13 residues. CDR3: CASSFMAGFEQYF. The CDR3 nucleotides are TGTGCCAGCAGTTTTATGGCAGGCTTCGAGCAGTACTTC.

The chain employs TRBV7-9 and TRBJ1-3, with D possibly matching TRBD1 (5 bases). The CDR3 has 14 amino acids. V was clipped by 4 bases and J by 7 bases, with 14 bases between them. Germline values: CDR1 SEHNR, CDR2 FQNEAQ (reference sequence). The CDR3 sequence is CASSSSGGWNTIYF. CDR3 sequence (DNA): TGTGCCAGCAGCTCAAGCGGGGGTTGGAACACCATATATTTT.

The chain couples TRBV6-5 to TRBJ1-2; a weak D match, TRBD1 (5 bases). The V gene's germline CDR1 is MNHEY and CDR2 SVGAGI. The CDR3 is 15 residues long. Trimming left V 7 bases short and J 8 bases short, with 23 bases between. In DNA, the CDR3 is TGTGCCAGCACCCCCAGATTGACAGCCTCGAGGGGCTACACCTTC. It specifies CASTPRLTASRGYTF.

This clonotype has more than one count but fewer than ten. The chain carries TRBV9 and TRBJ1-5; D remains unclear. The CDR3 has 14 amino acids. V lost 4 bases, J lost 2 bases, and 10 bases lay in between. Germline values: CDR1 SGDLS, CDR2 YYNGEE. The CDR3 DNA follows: TGTGCCAGCAGCTTAAGGGATGGCAATCAGCCCCAGCATTTT. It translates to CASSLRDGNQPQHF.

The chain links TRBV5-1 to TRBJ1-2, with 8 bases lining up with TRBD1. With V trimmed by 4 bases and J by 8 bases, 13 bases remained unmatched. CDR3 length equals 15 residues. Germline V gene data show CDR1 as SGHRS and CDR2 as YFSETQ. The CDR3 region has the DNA TGCGCCAGCAGCACCTCCGGGACAGGCCCCCGGGGCTACACCTTC. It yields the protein CASSTSGTGPRGYTF.

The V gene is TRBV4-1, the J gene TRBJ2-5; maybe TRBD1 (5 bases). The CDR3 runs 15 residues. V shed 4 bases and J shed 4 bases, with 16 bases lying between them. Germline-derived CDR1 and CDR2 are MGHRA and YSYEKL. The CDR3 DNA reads TGCGCCAGCAGCCTAAAGGGGCTGTCTGGAGAGACCCAGTACTTC. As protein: CASSLKGLSGETQYF.

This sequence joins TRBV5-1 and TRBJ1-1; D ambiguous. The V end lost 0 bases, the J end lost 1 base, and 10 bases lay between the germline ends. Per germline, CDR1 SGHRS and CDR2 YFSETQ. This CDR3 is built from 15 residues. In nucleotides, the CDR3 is TGCGCCAGCAGCTTGGAGTCCCAGGCGAACACTGAAGCTTTCTTT. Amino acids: CASSLESQANTEAFF.

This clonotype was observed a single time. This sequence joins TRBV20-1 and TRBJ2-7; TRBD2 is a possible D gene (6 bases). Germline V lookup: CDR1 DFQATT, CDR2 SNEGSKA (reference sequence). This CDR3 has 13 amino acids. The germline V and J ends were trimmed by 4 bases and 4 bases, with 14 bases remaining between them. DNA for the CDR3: TGCAGTGCTAAGGACTACCTCGGGTACGAGCAGTACTTC. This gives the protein CSAKDYLGYEQYF.

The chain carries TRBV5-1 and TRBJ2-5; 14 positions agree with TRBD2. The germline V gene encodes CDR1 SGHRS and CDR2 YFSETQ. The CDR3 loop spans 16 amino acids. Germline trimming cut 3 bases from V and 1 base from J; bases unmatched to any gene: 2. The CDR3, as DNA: TGCGCCAGCAGCTGGGGACTAGCGGGGGCCCAAGAGACCCAGTACTTC. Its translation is CASSWGLAGAQETQYF. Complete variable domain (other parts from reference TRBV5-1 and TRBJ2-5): KAGVTQTPRYLIKTRGQQVTLSCSPISGHRSVSWYQQTPGQGLQFLFEYFSETQRNKGNFPGRFSGRQFSNSRSEMNVSTLELGDSALYLCASSWGLAGAQETQYFGPGTRLLVL.

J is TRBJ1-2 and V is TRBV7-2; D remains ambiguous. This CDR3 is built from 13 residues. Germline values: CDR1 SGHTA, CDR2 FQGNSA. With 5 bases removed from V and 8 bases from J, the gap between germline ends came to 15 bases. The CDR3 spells CASSPETFWGYTF. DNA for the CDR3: TGTGCCAGCAGCCCGGAGACATTCTGGGGCTACACCTTC. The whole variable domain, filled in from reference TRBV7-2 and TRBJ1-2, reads GAGVSQSPSNKVTEKGKDVELRCDPISGHTALYWYRQSLGQGLEFLIYFQGNSAPDKSGLPSDRFSAERTGGSVSTLTIQRTQQEDSAVYLCASSPETFWGYTFGSGTRLTVV.

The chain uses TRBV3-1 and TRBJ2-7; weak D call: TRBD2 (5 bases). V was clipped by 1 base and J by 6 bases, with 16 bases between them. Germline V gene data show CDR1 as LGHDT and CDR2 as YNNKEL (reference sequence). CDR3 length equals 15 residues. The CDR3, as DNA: TGTGCCAGCAGCCAAGTGAATTCGGGATTACGCGAGCAGTACTTC. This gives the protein CASSQVNSGLREQYF.

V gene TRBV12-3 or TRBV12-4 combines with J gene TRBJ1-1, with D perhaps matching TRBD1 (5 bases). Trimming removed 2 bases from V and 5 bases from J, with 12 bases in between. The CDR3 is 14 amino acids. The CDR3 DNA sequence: TGTGCCAGCAGTTTAATGGGGGTGTGGACTGAAGCTTTCTTT. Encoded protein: CASSLMGVWTEAFF.

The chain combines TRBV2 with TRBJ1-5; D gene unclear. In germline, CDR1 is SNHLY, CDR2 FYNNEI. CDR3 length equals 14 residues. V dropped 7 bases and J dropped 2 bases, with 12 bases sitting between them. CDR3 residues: CASKLRSRNQPQHF. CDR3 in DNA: TGTGCCAGCAAGCTGCGGAGTCGCAATCAGCCCCAGCATTTT.

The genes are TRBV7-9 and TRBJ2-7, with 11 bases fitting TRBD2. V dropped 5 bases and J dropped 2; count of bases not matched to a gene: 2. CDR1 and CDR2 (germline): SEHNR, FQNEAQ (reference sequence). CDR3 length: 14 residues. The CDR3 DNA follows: TGTGCCAGCAGCCATAGCGGGAGGGCCTACGAGCAGTACTTC. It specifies CASSHSGRAYEQYF.